The 10 T cell receptor beta chains listed next were all sequenced from one sample in a study of T cells in localized non-small cell lung cancer. TCRdb keeps only in-frame clones here, not all; method: immunoSEQ multiplex PCR. This table has some 66,000 clones, 84% appearing once. Sequencing used peripheral blood, obtained before any cancer treatment. The source of these receptors is a female donor older than 55 with stage I lung adenocarcinoma.

CDR3 DNA sequence: TGTGCCAGCAGCTCCGACTACCACGAGCAGTACTTC. Translating gives CASSSDYHEQYF. V and J are TRBV11-2 and TRBJ2-7; D may be TRBD2 (5 bases). CDR3 length: 12 residues. CDR1 and CDR2 (germline): SGHAT, FQNNGV. Trimming removed 4 bases at V and 5 bases at J, with 9 bases between.

This chain joins TRBV5-1 and TRBJ2-6, with D perhaps matching TRBD2 (5 bases). The CDR3 totals 15 residues. With 4 bases removed from V and 0 bases from J, the gap between germline ends came to 8 bases. The germline V gene has CDR1 SGHRS and CDR2 YFSETQ. CDR3 sequence reads: CASSEGSSGANVLTF. CDR3 nucleotides: TGCGCCAGCAGCGAGGGAAGCTCTGGGGCCAACGTCCTGACTTTC.

V and J are TRBV9 and TRBJ2-7; TRBD1 is a possible D gene (6 bases). CDR1 and CDR2 from the germline V gene are SGDLS and YYNGEE. Trimming stripped 7 bases from V and 4 bases from J, with 15 bases between. The CDR3 has 13 residues. The DNA for the CDR3 is TGTGCCAGCTCAGCACAGGGCGCATACGAGCAGTACTTC. It specifies CASSAQGAYEQYF. Full variable domain (remainder filled in from reference TRBV9 and TRBJ2-7): DSGVTQTPKHLITATGQRVTLRCSPRSGDLSVYWYQQSLDQGLQFLIQYYNGEERAKGNILERFSAQQFPDLHSELNLSSLELGDSALYFCASSAQGAYEQYFGPGTRLTVT.

The chain employs TRBV28 and TRBJ2-2; D perhaps matches TRBD2 (5 bases). V dropped 2 bases and J dropped 9 bases, with 10 bases sitting between them. The CDR3 spans 13 residues. Looked up from germline, CDR1 is MDHEN and CDR2 is SYDVKM. CDR3 DNA: TGTGCCAGCAGTTTAAACCGGGGTTGGGAGCTGTTTTTT. Translation: CASSLNRGWELFF. Looking up the rest from reference TRBV28 and TRBJ2-2 gives the full variable domain: DVKVTQSSRYLVKRTGEKVFLECVQDMDHENMFWYRQDPGLGLRLIYFSYDVKMKEKGDIPEGYSVSREKKERFSLILESASTNQTSMYLCASSLNRGWELFFGEGSRLTVL.

The chain recombines TRBV6-6 with TRBJ2-3, with D perhaps matching TRBD1 or TRBD2 (6 bases each). Deletions cut 2 bases from V and 2 bases from J, with 11 bases between. This CDR3 region has 15 residues. Germline lookup yields CDR1 MNHNY and CDR2 SVGAGI (reference sequence). DNA for the CDR3: TGTGCCAGCAGTTACCGGGGGCCGGACACAGATACGCAGTATTTT. Protein product: CASSYRGPDTDTQYF.

The chain joins TRBV23-1 to TRBJ2-7; D call uncertain. Being an ORF, TRBV23-1 has a function that is uncertain. The CDR3 has 13 amino acids. Trimming pared 3 bases from V and 0 bases from J, leaving 6 bases between. CDR3 in amino acids: CASSHKSSYEQYF. In DNA, the CDR3 is TGCGCCAGCAGTCATAAGTCCTCCTACGAGCAGTACTTC.

The rearrangement uses TRBV7-9 and TRBJ1-1; 8 positions match TRBD1. After removal of 4 bases from V and 0 bases from J, the junction contained 16 bases not matched to a gene. Per the germline V gene, CDR1 is SEHNR and CDR2 is FQNEAQ (reference sequence). The CDR3 covers 19 residues. The CDR3 loop is CASSSPAAGGKMMNTEAFF. CDR3 DNA sequence: TGTGCCAGCAGCTCCCCAGCGGCAGGGGGCAAAATGATGAACACTGAAGCTTTCTTT.

CDR3 sequence (DNA): TGCGCCAGCAGCTTGTGGGGCCCAACCAGATACAATGAGCAGTTCTTC. It codes for CASSLWGPTRYNEQFF. V and J are TRBV5-1 and TRBJ2-1; D possibly corresponds to TRBD1 (5 bases). The V end lost 1 base, the J end lost 4 bases, and 15 bases lay between the germline ends. CDR1 is SGHRS, CDR2 YFSETQ, per germline. The CDR3 covers 16 residues. The full variable domain, in which reference TRBV5-1 and TRBJ2-1 provide the parts outside the CDR3, is KAGVTQTPRYLIKTRGQQVTLSCSPISGHRSVSWYQQTPGQGLQFLFEYFSETQRNKGNFPGRFSGRQFSNSRSEMNVSTLELGDSALYLCASSLWGPTRYNEQFFGPGTRLTVL.

V and J are TRBV18 and TRBJ1-4; 10 bases line up with TRBD1. Germline loops: CDR1 KGHSH, CDR2 LQKENI. The J segment lost 5 bases and the V segment lost 6 bases, leaving 3 bases of the junction unmatched. There are 14 residues in the CDR3. The CDR3 DNA is TGTGCCAGCTCTCCGGGACAGGGGAATGAAAAACTGTTTTTT. Protein sequence: CASSPGQGNEKLFF.

The chain has TRBV2 and TRBJ2-2; D is ambiguous. CDR3 size: 13 residues. The ends were cut back, 3 bases at V and 8 bases at J, with 10 bases in the middle. Germline assignment: CDR1 SNHLY and CDR2 FYNNEI. The chain's CDR3 is CASSETKPGELFF. For the CDR3, the DNA is TGTGCCAGCAGTGAGACCAAGCCAGGGGAGCTGTTTTTT.